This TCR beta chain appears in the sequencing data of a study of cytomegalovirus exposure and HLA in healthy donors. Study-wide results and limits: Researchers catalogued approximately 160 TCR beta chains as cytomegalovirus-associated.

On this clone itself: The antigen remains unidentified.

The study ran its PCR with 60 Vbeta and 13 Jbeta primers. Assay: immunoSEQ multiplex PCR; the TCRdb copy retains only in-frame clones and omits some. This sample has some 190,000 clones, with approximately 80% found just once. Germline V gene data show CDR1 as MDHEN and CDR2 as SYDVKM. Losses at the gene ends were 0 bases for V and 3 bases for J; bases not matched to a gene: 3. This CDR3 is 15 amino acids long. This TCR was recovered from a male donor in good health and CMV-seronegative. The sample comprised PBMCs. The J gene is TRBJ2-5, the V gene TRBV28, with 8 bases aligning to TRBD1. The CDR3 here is CASSLWRDRKETQYF. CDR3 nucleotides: TGTGCCAGCAGTTTATGGCGGGACAGGAAAGAGACCCAGTACTTC. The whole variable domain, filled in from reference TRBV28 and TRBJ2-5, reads DVKVTQSSRYLVKRTGEKVFLECVQDMDHENMFWYRQDPGLGLRLIYFSYDVKMKEKGDIPEGYSVSREKKERFSLILESASTNQTSMYLCASSLWRDRKETQYFGPGTRLLVL.